These T cell receptor beta chains were read from a single sample in a study of radiotherapy plus CTLA-4 blockade in lung cancer. Some clones are missing from TCRdb's copy, which holds only in-frame ones; the method was immunoSEQ multiplex PCR. The sample lists some 110,000 clones; 78% were seen once. This sample comprised peripheral blood, obtained from a patient treated with radiotherapy plus ipilimumab. These receptors originate from a human donor with non-small cell lung cancer who had a partial response to radiotherapy plus ipilimumab. The CDR3 runs from the conserved cysteine through the conserved F or W. A D gene is named only where the DNA matches it firmly. Some rows mark clone size as missing; the rest say once, few, many or name a class of expanded clone.

J,size,D,V,DNA,CDR3
TRBJ2-7,-,-,TRBV15,TGTGCCACCAGCAGAGGTGGAGGAGGGTCCTCCTACGAGCAGTACTTC,CATSRGGGGSSYEQYF
TRBJ2-7,-,-,TRBV5-1,TGCGCCAGCAGCAAGGGGTCGGTCAGCTCCTACGAGCAGTACTTC,CASSKGSVSSYEQYF
TRBJ2-1,-,-,TRBV7-2,TGTGCCAGCAGCCACGACCGGGACTACAATGAGCAGTTCTTC,CASSHDRDYNEQFF
TRBJ2-2,-,-,TRBV13,TGTGCCAGCAGCCCAACAGTAACCGGGGAGCTGTTTTTT,CASSPTVTGELFF
TRBJ1-1,-,-,TRBV6-1,TGTGCCAGCAGTGAACTCGGTGGGGGGGGTCTTGGGACTGAAGCTTTCTTT,CASSELGGGGLGTEAFF
TRBJ1-1,-,TRBD1,TRBV6-1,TGTGCCAGCAGTGGGGACAGGGGACGGACTGAAGCTTTCTTT,CASSGDRGRTEAFF
TRBJ1-5,-,-,TRBV6-5,TGTGCCAGCAGTCGGGACGGGGGGAATCAGCCCCAGCATTTT,CASSRDGGNQPQHF
TRBJ1-5,few,-,TRBV7-9,TGTGCCAGCAGCTTAGTCAATAGCAATCAGCCCCAGCATTTT,CASSLVNSNQPQHF
TRBJ2-7,-,-,TRBV6-1,TGTGCCAGCAGCCCCGGACTGTACTCCTACGAGCAGTACTTC,CASSPGLYSYEQYF
TRBJ2-2,-,TRBD1,TRBV7-2,TGTGCCAGCGACAGGGGAATCGGGGAGCTGTTTTTT,CASDRGIGELFF
TRBJ1-6,once,-,TRBV18,TGTGCCAGCTCACCGCGGGGGGATTCACCCCTCCACTTT,CASSPRGDSPLHF